This section outlines one T cell receptor beta chain sequence together with its context. The record originates from a study of tumor and adjacent non-tumor tissue in lung cancer. Study overall: Histology: about a dozen adenocarcinoma, a couple of squamous cell carcinoma, 1 small cell lung cancer.

Three rounds of nested PCR, following a modified ARM-PCR protocol, produced the TCRbeta library. TCRdb re-derived calls from the multiplex PCR reads in MiXCR, one entry per CDR3 protein. The table has some 80,000 distinct CDR3 sequences, approximately 81% seen once. No cell sorting was done before RNA was extracted from the tissue. Distant lung tissue was collected more than 3 cm away from the tumor edge. Donors were chemotherapy-naive, newly diagnosed lung cancer surgical patients in China, August–late 2014. The V and J ends lost 4 bases and 1 base respectively, with 11 bases between them. From germline, CDR1 is SQVTM and CDR2 ANQGSEA. The CDR3 length is 13 residues.

The sample comprised distant non-tumor lung tissue. This clonotype originated in a man aged 60-69 years with non-small cell lung cancer. The gene calls are TRBV29-1 and TRBJ2-7, with TRBD2 as a possible D gene (5 bases). This CDR3 reads CSVGTGRSYEQYF. In nucleotides, the CDR3 is TGCAGCGTTGGGACTGGTAGATCCTACGAGCAGTACTTC.